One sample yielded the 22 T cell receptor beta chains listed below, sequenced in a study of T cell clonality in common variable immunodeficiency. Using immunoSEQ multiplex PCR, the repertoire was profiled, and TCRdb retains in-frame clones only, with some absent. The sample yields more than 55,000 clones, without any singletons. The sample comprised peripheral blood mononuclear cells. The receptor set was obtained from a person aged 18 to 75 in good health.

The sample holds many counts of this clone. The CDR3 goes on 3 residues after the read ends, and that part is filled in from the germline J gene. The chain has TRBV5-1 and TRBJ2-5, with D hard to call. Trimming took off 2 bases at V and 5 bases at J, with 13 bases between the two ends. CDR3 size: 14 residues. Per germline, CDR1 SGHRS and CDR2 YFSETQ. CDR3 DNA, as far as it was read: TGCGCCAGCAGCTTCTCACCTCTGCGGGAGACC. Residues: CASSFSPLRET. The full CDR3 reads CASSFSPLRETQYF.

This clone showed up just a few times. CDR3 loop: CASSLIQGRYGQYF. The part of the CDR3 DNA that was read is TGTGCCAGTAGTTTAATACAGGGCCGGTATGGT. The chain uses TRBV19 and TRBJ2-4, with D perhaps TRBD1 (6 bases). The read comes to an end 3 residues before the CDR3 does, leaving the germline J gene to fill in the end. Germline V CDR1 and CDR2: LNHDA, SQIVND (reference sequence). This CDR3 comprises 14 residues.

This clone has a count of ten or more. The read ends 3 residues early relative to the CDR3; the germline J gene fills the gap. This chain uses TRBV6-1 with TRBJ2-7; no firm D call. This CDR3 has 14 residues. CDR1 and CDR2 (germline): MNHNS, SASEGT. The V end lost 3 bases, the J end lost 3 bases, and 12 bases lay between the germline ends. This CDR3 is CASSDLVTVYEQYF. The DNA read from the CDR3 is TGTGCCAGCAGTGATTTGGTAACAGTCTACGAG.

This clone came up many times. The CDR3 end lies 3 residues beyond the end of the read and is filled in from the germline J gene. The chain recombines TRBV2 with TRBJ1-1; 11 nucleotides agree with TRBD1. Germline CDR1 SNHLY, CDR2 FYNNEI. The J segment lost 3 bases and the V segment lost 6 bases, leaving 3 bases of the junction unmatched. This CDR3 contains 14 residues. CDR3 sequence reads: CASRAGQGDTEAFF. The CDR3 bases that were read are TGTGCCAGCAGGGCGGGACAGGGGGACACTGAA.

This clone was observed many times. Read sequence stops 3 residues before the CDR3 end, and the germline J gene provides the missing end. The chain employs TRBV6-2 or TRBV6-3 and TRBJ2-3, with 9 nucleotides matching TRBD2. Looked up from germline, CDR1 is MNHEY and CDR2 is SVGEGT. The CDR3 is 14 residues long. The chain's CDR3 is CASGTSSSGETQYF. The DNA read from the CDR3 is TGTGCCAGTGGGACTAGCAGTTCCGGGGAGACG.

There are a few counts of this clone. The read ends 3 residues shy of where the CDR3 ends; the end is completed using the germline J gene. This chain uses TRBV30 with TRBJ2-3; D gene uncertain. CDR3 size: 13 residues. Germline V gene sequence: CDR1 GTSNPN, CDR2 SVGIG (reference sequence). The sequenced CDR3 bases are TGTGCCTGGAGCCTAGGTAGCAATCAGCCG. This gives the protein CAWSLGSNQP. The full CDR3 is CAWSLGSNQPQYF.

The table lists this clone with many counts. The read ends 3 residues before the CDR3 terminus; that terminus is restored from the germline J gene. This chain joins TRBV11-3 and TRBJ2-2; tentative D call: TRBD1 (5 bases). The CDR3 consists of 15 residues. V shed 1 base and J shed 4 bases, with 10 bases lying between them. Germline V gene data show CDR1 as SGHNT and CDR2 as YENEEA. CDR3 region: CASSLGGRGTGELFF. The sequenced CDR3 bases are TGTGCCAGCAGCTTAGGAGGAAGGGGCACCGGGGAG.

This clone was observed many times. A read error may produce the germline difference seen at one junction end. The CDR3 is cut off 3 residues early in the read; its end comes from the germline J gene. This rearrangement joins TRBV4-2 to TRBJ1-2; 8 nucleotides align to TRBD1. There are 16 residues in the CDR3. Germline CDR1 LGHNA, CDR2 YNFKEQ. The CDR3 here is CASSLGPGTGFENYTF. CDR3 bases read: TGCGCCAGCAGCCTGGGCCCAGGGACAGGTTTTGAGAAC.

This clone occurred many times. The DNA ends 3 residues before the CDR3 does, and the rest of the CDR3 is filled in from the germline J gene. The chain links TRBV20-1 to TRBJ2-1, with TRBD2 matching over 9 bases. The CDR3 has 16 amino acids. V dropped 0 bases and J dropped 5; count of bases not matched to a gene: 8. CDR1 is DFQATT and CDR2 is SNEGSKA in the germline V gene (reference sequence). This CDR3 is CSARDSRQRGDNEQFF. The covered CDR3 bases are TGCAGTGCTAGAGATTCTCGACAGCGGGGGGACAATGAG.

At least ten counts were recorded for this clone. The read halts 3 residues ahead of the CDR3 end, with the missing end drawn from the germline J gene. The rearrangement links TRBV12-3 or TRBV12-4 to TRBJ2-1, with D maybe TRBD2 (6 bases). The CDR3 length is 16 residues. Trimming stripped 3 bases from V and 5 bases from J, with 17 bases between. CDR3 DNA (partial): TGTGCCAGCAGTTTCGGGGGAGTAATCGTCCACAATGAG. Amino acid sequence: CASSFGGVIVHNE. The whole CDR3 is CASSFGGVIVHNEQFF.

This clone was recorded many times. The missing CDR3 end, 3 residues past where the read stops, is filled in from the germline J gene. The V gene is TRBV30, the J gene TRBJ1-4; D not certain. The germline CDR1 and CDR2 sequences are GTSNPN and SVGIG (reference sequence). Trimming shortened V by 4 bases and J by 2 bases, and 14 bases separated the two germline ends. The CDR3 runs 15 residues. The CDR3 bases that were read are TGTGCCTGGAAGGGTCAGGCACAGACTAATGAAAAA. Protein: CAWKGQAQTNEK. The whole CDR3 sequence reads CAWKGQAQTNEKLFF.

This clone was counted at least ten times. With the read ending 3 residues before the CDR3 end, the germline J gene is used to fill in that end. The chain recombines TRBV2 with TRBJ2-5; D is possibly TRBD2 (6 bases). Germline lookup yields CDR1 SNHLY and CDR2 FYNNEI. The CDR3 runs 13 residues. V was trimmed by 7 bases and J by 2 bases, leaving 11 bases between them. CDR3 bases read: TGTGCCAGCACGGGACTCACTCAAGAGACC. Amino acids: CASTGLTQET. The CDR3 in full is CASTGLTQETQYF.

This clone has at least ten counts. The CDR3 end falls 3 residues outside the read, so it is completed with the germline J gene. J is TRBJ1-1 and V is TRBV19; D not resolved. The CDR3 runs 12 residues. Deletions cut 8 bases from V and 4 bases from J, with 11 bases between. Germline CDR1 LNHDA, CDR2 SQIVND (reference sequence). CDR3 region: CASSRYPTEAFF. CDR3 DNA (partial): TGTGCCAGTTCCCGGTACCCCACTGAA.

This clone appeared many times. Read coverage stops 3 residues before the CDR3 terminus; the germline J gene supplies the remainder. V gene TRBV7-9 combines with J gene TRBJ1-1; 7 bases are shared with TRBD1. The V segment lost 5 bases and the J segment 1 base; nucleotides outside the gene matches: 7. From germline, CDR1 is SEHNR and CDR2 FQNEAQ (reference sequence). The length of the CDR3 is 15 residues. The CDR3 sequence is CASSDRDRENTEAFF. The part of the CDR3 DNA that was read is TGTGCCAGCAGCGATCGGGACAGAGAGAACACTGAA.

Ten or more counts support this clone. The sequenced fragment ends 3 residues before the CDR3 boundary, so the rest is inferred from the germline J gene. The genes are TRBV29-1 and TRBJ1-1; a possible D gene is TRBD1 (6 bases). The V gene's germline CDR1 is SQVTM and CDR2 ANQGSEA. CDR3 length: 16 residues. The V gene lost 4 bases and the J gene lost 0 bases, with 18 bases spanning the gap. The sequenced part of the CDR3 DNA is TGCAGCGTTGCGCGGGGGGCTGGTTCCATGAACACTGAA. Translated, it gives CSVARGAGSMNTE. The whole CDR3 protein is CSVARGAGSMNTEAFF.

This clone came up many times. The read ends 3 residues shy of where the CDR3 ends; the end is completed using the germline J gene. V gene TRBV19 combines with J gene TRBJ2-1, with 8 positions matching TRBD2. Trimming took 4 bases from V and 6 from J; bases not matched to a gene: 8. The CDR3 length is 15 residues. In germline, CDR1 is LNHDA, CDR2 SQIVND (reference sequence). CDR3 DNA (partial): TGTGCCAGTAGTAGGACCGGGACTAGACGCAATGAG. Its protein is CASSRTGTRRNE. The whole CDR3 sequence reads CASSRTGTRRNEQFF. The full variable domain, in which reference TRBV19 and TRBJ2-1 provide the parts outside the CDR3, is DGGITQSPKYLFRKEGQNVTLSCEQNLNHDAMYWYRQDPGQGLRLIYYSQIVNDFQKGDIAEGYSVSREKKESFPLTVTSAQKNPTAFYLCASSRTGTRRNEQFFGPGTRLTVL.

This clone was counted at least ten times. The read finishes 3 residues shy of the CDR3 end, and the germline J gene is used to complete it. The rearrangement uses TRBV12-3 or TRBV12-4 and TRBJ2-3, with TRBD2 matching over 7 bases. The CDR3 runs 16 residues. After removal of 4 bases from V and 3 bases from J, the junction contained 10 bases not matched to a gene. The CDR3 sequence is CASSSTGGRGTDTQYF. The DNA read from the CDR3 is TGTGCCAGCAGTTCCACGGGGGGTCGAGGGACAGATACG.

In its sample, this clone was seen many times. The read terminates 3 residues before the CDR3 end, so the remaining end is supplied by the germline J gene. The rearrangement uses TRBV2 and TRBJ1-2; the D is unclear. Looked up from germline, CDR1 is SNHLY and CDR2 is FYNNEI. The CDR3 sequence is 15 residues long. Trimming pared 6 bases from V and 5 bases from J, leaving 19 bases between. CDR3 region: CASRELVRSSYGYTF. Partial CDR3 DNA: TGTGCCAGCAGGGAATTGGTCAGGAGCTCTTATGGC.

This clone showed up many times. The CDR3 bases that were read are TGTGCCAGCAGCCAATCTAGCGGGAGAACCGATGAG. Translation: CASSQSSGRTDE. The full CDR3 protein is CASSQSSGRTDEQFF. V and J are TRBV7-3 and TRBJ2-1; 10 positions match TRBD2. The sequence runs out 3 residues before the end of the CDR3; the remainder is reconstructed from the germline J gene. Trimming removed 5 bases from V and 8 bases from J; junction bases left unmatched: 9. The CDR3 is 15 amino acids. Germline-derived CDR1 and CDR2 are SGHTA and FQGTGA.

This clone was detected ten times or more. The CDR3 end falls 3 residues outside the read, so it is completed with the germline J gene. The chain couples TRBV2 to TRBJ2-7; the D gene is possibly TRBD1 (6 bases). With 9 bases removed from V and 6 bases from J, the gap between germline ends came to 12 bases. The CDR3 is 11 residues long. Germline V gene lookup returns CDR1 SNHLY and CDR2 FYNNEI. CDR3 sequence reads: CARGAAGEQYF. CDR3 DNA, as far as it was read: TGTGCCAGGGGGGCAGCAGGCGAG.

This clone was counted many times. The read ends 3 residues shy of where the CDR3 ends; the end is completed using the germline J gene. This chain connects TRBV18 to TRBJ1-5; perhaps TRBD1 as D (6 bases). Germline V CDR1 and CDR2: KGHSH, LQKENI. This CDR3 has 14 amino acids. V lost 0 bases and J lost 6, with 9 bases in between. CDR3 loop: CASSPPGGRQPQHF. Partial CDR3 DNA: TGTGCCAGCTCACCACCAGGGGGTCGTCAGCCC. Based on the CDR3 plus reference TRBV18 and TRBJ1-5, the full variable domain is NAGVMQNPRHLVRRRGQEARLRCSPMKGHSHVYWYRQLPEEGLKFMVYLQKENIIDESGMPKERFSAEFPKEGPSILRIQQVVRGDSAAYFCASSPPGGRQPQHFGDGTRLSIL.

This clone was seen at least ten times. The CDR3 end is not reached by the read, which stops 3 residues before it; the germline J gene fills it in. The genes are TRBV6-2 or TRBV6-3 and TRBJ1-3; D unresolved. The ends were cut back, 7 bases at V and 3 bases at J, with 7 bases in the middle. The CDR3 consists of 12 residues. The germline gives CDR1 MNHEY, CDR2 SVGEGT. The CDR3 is CASTLYGNTIYF. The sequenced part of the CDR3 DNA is TGTGCCAGCACTCTTTATGGAAACACC.